The 2 T cell receptor beta chains below come from one sample, sequenced in a study of shared clonotypes between healthy human individuals. Here immunoSEQ multiplex PCR was the method, and the copy in TCRdb shows in-frame clones only, minus some. This table holds under 2,500,000 clones, approximately 96% found once. The sequencing sample was made of naive CD4+ T cells sorted from blood. Documented subset: CD45RA+ positively selected. Receptors originate from a young man in good health.

Notes on this clone: Other DNA sequences within the sample encode an identical CDR3. The gene calls are TRBV20-1 and TRBJ2-5; D call uncertain. This CDR3 has 10 residues. The V end lost 6 bases, the J end lost 4 bases, and 6 bases lay between the germline ends. Germline V lookup: CDR1 DFQATT, CDR2 SNEGSKA (reference sequence). CDR3 sequence reads: CSAGPETQYF. In DNA form, the CDR3 reads TGCAGTGCAGGCCCAGAGACCCAGTACTTC.

The rearrangement joins TRBV19 to TRBJ2-1, with D perhaps TRBD1 (5 bases). With 8 bases removed from V and 3 bases from J, the gap between germline ends came to 14 bases. There are 14 residues in the CDR3. Germline-derived CDR1 and CDR2 are LNHDA and SQIVND (reference sequence). The CDR3 DNA is TGTGCCAGTCTAGGGTCAGGGCGCTACAATGAGCAGTTCTTC. As protein: CASLGSGRYNEQFF.